This paragraph covers one TCR beta chain sequence. The record originates from a study of early T cells in non-severe SARS-CoV-2 infection. In TCRdb, the 5' RACE reads were re-called with MiXCR into one record per CDR3 protein. This sample has tens of thousands of distinct CDR3 sequences; about 12% occur once, and the top ten carry about 8.3%. CDR3 length equals 16 residues. CDR1 and CDR2 (germline): MNHEY, SMNVEV (reference sequence). The ends were cut back, 2 bases at V and 9 bases at J, with 22 bases in the middle. The sequencing sample was made of whole blood. The chain employs TRBV27 and TRBJ2-5, with D possibly matching TRBD2 (5 bases). This sequence was found in an adult who was a healthcare worker with PCR-confirmed SARS-CoV-2 infection or an uninfected control (not recorded which). CDR3 in amino acids: CASSLDRTMPRGAQYF. CDR3 nucleotide sequence: TGTGCCAGCAGTTTAGATCGCACCATGCCACGGGGAGCCCAGTACTTC.